These 25 T cell receptor beta chains were all obtained from the same sample, sequenced in a study of blood T cell repertoires in COVID-19. Profiling relied on immunoSEQ multiplex PCR, and the TCRdb table lists in-frame clones only, not all of them. This table has under 200,000 clones, 86% appearing once. Material: peripheral blood. The receptors were gathered from a woman between 70 and 85 years old with acute or convalescent COVID-19.

The CDR3 coding sequence is TGTGCCAGCAGCCTAGGACAGGGTCGATCCTATGGCTACACCTTC. Amino acids: CASSLGQGRSYGYTF. The V gene is TRBV14, the J gene TRBJ1-2; 8 nucleotides align to TRBD1. The CDR3 sequence is 15 residues long. Germline loops: CDR1 SGHDN, CDR2 FVKESK. V dropped 4 bases and J dropped 4; count of bases not matched to a gene: 8.

This chain joins TRBV11-2 and TRBJ2-2; D gene unclear. V lost 5 bases and J lost 5, with 12 bases in between. Per germline, CDR1 SGHAT and CDR2 FQNNGV. The CDR3 is 14 residues long. CDR3 loop: CASSPEEITGELFF. The CDR3 DNA reads as TGTGCCAGCAGCCCAGAGGAGATAACCGGGGAGCTGTTTTTT.

This rearrangement joins TRBV5-1 to TRBJ2-1; the match to TRBD2 covers 11 bases. The CDR3 covers 14 residues. V was pared by 5 bases and J by 4 bases, with 2 bases of the junction left unmatched. CDR1 and CDR2 (germline): SGHRS, YFSETQ. This chain's CDR3 is CASRGLAEYNEQFF. Here the CDR3 DNA reads TGCGCCAGCAGGGGACTAGCGGAGTACAATGAGCAGTTCTTC.

The chain carries TRBV7-8 and TRBJ2-2, with 10 bases that match TRBD2. The CDR3 runs 15 residues. V gave up 7 bases and J gave up 5 bases; unmatched junction bases: 7. Per germline, CDR1 SGHVS and CDR2 FQNEAQ. The CDR3 sequence is CASIFLAGVTGELFF. CDR3 coding DNA: TGTGCCAGCATCTTCCTAGCGGGGGTTACCGGGGAGCTGTTTTTT.

This clone turned up a few times. This rearrangement joins TRBV7-2 to TRBJ2-5; possible D gene TRBD2, 6 bases. Germline V gene lookup returns CDR1 SGHTA and CDR2 FQGNSA. Trimming took off 3 bases at V and 3 bases at J, with 8 bases between the two ends. The CDR3 runs to 13 residues. The CDR3 loop is CASSLEREETQYF. CDR3 DNA sequence: TGTGCCAGCAGCTTGGAGCGGGAAGAGACCCAGTACTTC.

This clone was seen just once. The V call is TRBV9, the J call TRBJ1-6; 7 nucleotides align to TRBD1. Losses at the gene ends were 0 bases for V and 5 bases for J; bases not matched to a gene: 2. CDR3 length: 15 residues. Germline V gene sequence: CDR1 SGDLS, CDR2 YYNGEE. CDR3 region: CASSVDGQDNSPLHF. The DNA for the CDR3 is TGTGCCAGCAGCGTAGACGGACAGGATAATTCACCCCTCCACTTT.

The gene calls are TRBV18 and TRBJ1-1, with unresolved D. V gave up 0 bases and J gave up 10 bases, with 9 bases separating them. The CDR3 is 12 residues long. The V gene's germline CDR1 is KGHSH and CDR2 LQKENI. CDR3 sequence reads: CASSPPAGRAFF. CDR3 DNA sequence: TGTGCCAGCTCACCACCGGCAGGCCGAGCTTTCTTT. Variable domain in full (rest from reference TRBV18 and TRBJ1-1): NAGVMQNPRHLVRRRGQEARLRCSPMKGHSHVYWYRQLPEEGLKFMVYLQKENIIDESGMPKERFSAEFPKEGPSILRIQQVVRGDSAAYFCASSPPAGRAFFGQGTRLTVV.

The J gene is TRBJ2-1, the V gene TRBV19, with TRBD2 identical over 9 bases. Per germline, CDR1 LNHDA and CDR2 SQIVND (reference sequence). The CDR3 spans 18 residues. Unmatched junction bases numbered 18, after V lost 3 bases and J lost 9 bases. The DNA for the CDR3 is TGTGCCAGTAGTATTTATGCGGGAGGGCAGGCGGAGGGGTGTGAGCAGTTCTTC. Protein sequence: CASSIYAGGQAEGCEQFF.

This clone was counted a single time. V gene TRBV6-6 combines with J gene TRBJ1-1; a weak D match, TRBD1 (6 bases). V was trimmed by 5 bases and J by 4 bases, leaving 14 bases between them. CDR1 is MNHNY, CDR2 SVGAGI, per germline (reference sequence). This CDR3 has 14 amino acids. CDR3: CASSDTGLSTEAFF. Written as DNA, the CDR3 is TGTGCCAGCAGTGACACAGGGTTGAGCACTGAAGCTTTCTTT.

CDR3 DNA: TGTGCCAGTAGATCGACAGGGGCTGACTATGGCTACACCTTC. This gives the protein CASRSTGADYGYTF. V usage is TRBV19 and J usage is TRBJ1-2; 8 positions match TRBD1. CDR3 length equals 14 residues. V lost 6 bases to trimming and J lost 3 bases; unmatched junction nucleotides: 6. Germline V lookup: CDR1 LNHDA, CDR2 SQIVND (reference sequence).

The genes are TRBV10-2 and TRBJ1-2; 7 bases agree with TRBD1. The CDR3 is made up of 15 amino acids. Germline V gene sequence: CDR1 WSHSY, CDR2 SAAADI. V shed 7 bases, J shed 2 bases, and the junction held 10 bases outside the gene matches. CDR3 in DNA: TGCGCCAGCAATTCCGGGACAGTCCAAAACTATGGCTACACCTTC. It yields the protein CASNSGTVQNYGYTF.

There are a few counts of this clone. CDR3 loop: CASSLERGLTYGYTF. CDR3 bases: TGTGCCAGCAGCTTAGAGCGGGGTTTAACTTATGGCTACACCTTC. The genes are TRBV7-9 and TRBJ1-2; D not resolved. The germline V and J ends were trimmed by 1 base and 5 bases, with 14 bases remaining between them. There are 15 residues in the CDR3. Germline assignment: CDR1 SEHNR and CDR2 FQNEAQ (reference sequence).

The gene calls are TRBV3-1 (or the pseudogene TRBV3-2) and TRBJ2-7; a possible D gene is TRBD2 (6 bases). The CDR3 has 15 amino acids. Germline values: CDR1 LGHDT, CDR2 YNNKEL (reference sequence). Trimming left V 4 bases short and J 0 bases short, with 13 bases between. Here the CDR3 DNA reads TGTGCCAGCAGCCTTAGCGGACCAAGCTCCTACGAGCAGTACTTC. This sequence encodes CASSLSGPSSYEQYF.

This chain uses TRBV28 with TRBJ2-5, with TRBD1 matching 8 bases. V shed 6 bases and J 2 bases; nucleotides not matched to a gene: 8. From germline, CDR1 is MDHEN and CDR2 SYDVKM. The CDR3 has 15 amino acids. CDR3 protein: CASSPDRETQETQYF. The CDR3 DNA sequence: TGTGCCAGCAGCCCGGACAGGGAGACTCAAGAGACCCAGTACTTC.

V gene TRBV3-1 (or the pseudogene TRBV3-2) combines with J gene TRBJ1-6, with D uncertain. V was shortened by 1 base and J by 7 bases, with 11 bases between the two germline ends. There are 15 residues in the CDR3. From germline, CDR1 is LGHDT and CDR2 YNNKEL (reference sequence). The CDR3 bases are TGTGCCAGCAGCCAAGTTCCGGTTGAGAATTCACCCCTCCACTTT. Protein: CASSQVPVENSPLHF.

This chain uses TRBV3-1 (or the pseudogene TRBV3-2) with TRBJ2-3; TRBD2 agrees at 11 bases. The trim removed 2 bases at V and 5 bases at J, leaving 6 bases unmatched. This CDR3 contains 16 residues. CDR1 is LGHDT, CDR2 YNNKEL, per germline (reference sequence). The CDR3: CASSQRHSGGVDTQYF. In DNA form, the CDR3 reads TGTGCCAGCAGCCAAAGGCATAGCGGGGGGGTAGATACGCAGTATTTT.

The chain links TRBV14 to TRBJ2-3, with 7 bases fitting TRBD2. Germline loops: CDR1 SGHDN, CDR2 FVKESK. V was clipped by 3 bases and J by 0 bases; unmatched bases: 6. The CDR3 is 16 residues long. Written as DNA, the CDR3 is TGTGCCAGCAGCCAGTGGGGTAGCGGGAGCACAGATACGCAGTATTTT. Residues: CASSQWGSGSTDTQYF.

As regards this clone: The junction and the germline gene differ at one end; a read error may be behind it. The rearrangement links TRBV4-1 to TRBJ1-2, with D maybe TRBD1 (6 bases). The CDR3 sequence is 13 residues long. The germline gives CDR1 MGHRA, CDR2 YSYEKL. CDR3 loop: CASSQTGTFHRAF. Here the CDR3 DNA reads TGCGCCAGCAGCCAAACCGGGACATTCCATAGGGCCTTC.

The rearrangement uses TRBV7-2 and TRBJ1-1; TRBD1 agrees at 8 bases. The CDR3 consists of 14 residues. Germline V gene data show CDR1 as SGHTA and CDR2 as FQGNSA. After removal of 5 bases from V and 1 base from J, the junction contained 3 bases not matched to a gene. This chain's CDR3 is CASSDRGRNTEAFF. The CDR3 DNA is TGTGCCAGCAGCGACAGGGGCCGGAACACTGAAGCTTTCTTT.

J is TRBJ1-1 and V is TRBV11-1; no firm D call. V shed 3 bases and J shed 2 bases, with 10 bases lying between them. CDR3 length: 14 residues. The V gene's germline CDR1 is SGHAT and CDR2 FQDESV (reference sequence). The CDR3 is CASSLRVRNTEAFF. CDR3 bases: TGTGCCAGCAGCTTGAGGGTACGCAACACTGAAGCTTTCTTT.

V is TRBV27 and J is TRBJ2-3, with 7 positions matching TRBD1. The length of the CDR3 is 13 residues. Trimming at V came to 7 bases and at J to 1 base, leaving 2 bases not matched to a gene. The germline V gene has CDR1 MNHEY and CDR2 SMNVEV (reference sequence). The CDR3 nucleotides are TGTGCCAGCACTCAGGGGGGCACAGATACGCAGTATTTT. This codes for CASTQGGTDTQYF.

The V and J genes are TRBV24-1 and TRBJ2-3; possibly TRBD2 for D (7 bases). V lost 1 base and J lost 5, with 18 bases in between. The CDR3 is made up of 17 amino acids. Germline CDR1 and CDR2: KGHDR and SFDVKD. Here the CDR3 reads CATSDFNREGRGDTQYF. The CDR3 DNA reads TGTGCCACCAGTGATTTTAACAGGGAGGGACGTGGAGATACGCAGTATTTT.

The V and J genes are TRBV2 and TRBJ1-1, with a weak D call TRBD1 (5 bases). The CDR3 covers 13 residues. Trimming removed 5 bases from V and 4 bases from J, with 11 bases in between. Looked up from germline, CDR1 is SNHLY and CDR2 is FYNNEI. The CDR3 region is CASSSGYRTEAFF. CDR3 nucleotide sequence: TGTGCCAGCAGTTCAGGGTATCGCACTGAAGCTTTCTTT.

DNA of the CDR3: TGTGCCAGCAGTTACGGGGCGGGAGGAAACAATGAGCAGTTCTTC. It encodes CASSYGAGGNNEQFF. The chain is built from TRBV6-2 or TRBV6-3 and TRBJ2-1; 8 bases map to TRBD2. The CDR3 loop spans 15 amino acids. V was clipped by 2 bases and J by 5 bases; unmatched bases: 5. Looked up from germline, CDR1 is MNHEY and CDR2 is SVGEGT.

The V gene is TRBV13, the J gene TRBJ1-2, with TRBD1 matching over 8 bases. The CDR3 totals 14 residues. Germline loops: CDR1 PRHDT, CDR2 FYEKMQ (reference sequence). J was trimmed by 3 bases and V by 5 bases; bases with no gene match: 5. The CDR3 DNA reads as TGTGCCAGCAGCATCGGACAGGGCGACTATGGCTACACCTTC. Amino acid sequence: CASSIGQGDYGYTF.